A single T cell receptor (beta chain) is shown here with its context. The antigen is undetermined. This record belongs to a study of cytomegalovirus exposure and HLA in healthy donors. At the level of the study: HLA-typed donors were the source of tens of millions of unique TCRs, which an early data release held.

Broader study findings: Relative to equally common others, HLA-associated TCR beta chains showed greater clonal expansion in a later analysis.

In nominal health when sampled, donors likely had unrecorded immune exposures nonetheless. The PCR ran on 60 Vbeta and 13 Jbeta primers. Profiling relied on immunoSEQ multiplex PCR, and the TCRdb table lists in-frame clones only, not all of them. The sample includes some 150,000 clones, about 77% seen only once; the top ten take roughly 1.3%. The specimen sequenced was PBMCs. This TCR came from a woman aged 45 to 65 in good health and CMV-seronegative.

CDR3 nucleotides: TGTGCCAGCAGCCCAACCGACAAGAACACTGAAGCTTTCTTT. Translating it yields CASSPTDKNTEAFF. This rearrangement joins TRBV6-6 to TRBJ1-1; no clear D gene. Per the germline V gene, CDR1 is MNHNY and CDR2 is SVGAGI (reference sequence). The CDR3 is 14 residues long. Trimming left V 6 bases short and J 1 base short, with 12 bases between.